Detailed here is one TCR beta chain. This clone's antigen is unknown. Base qualities are not provided; no much larger clone lies one nucleotide away. This entry comes from a study of blood T cell repertoires in COVID-19 (TCRdb year 2020). About the study as a whole: The collaborator samples originated in the United States, Italy and Spain and spanned the acute and convalescent phases of COVID-19. Deeply sampled blood TCRbeta repertoires from subjects exposed to, actively infected with, or recovered from COVID-19 were included in the dataset. Sample metadata almost always included a de-identified subject ID, COVID-19 status, age in years and sex. The prospective study material was composed of cDNA or gDNA derived from T cells, B-cell-depleted T cells, or PBMCs. Samples came from the ongoing ImmuneRACE study (first 160 participants) plus 1,254 subjects from 6 global collaborators. The repertoires were released in a freely available public database meant as a resource for research on the immune response to SARS-CoV-2. Where HLA class I and class II types were available, the types were taken from metadata supplied by the sample provider, not from assay-based typing.

The research as a whole found: The quantity of clinical and demographic metadata differed by source and by participant and was supplied without curation.

TCRbeta CDR3 regions were amplified from genomic DNA using the immunoSEQ Assay, a bias-controlled multiplex PCR. In the source study's methods: Nucleated cell counts per sample were estimated from amplification of reference gene primers within the assay. To quantify the absolute abundance of each unique TCRbeta CDR3 rearrangement, sequence reads were collapsed and filtered. For each sample, productive Simpson clonality was calculated as the square root of Simpson's diversity index over productive rearrangements. TCRdb stores this immuneACCESS table with in-frame sequences only. Part of the clones is absent; in the studies checked, under half of the shortfall reflects unresolved V genes, and no reason is known for the rest. V, J and clone size derive from that table, while D and trimming were established from the DNA sequence. The sample includes 200,000 to 250,000 clones, with around 87% observed a single time. The top ten clonotypes cover approximately 1.6% of the sample.

In the prospective study, participants were 18 to 89 years old, resided in 25 or so geographic areas of the United States, and were enrolled through a virtual design. Cohort assignment in the prospective study relied on participant-reported clinical history from a screening survey and a study questionnaire. Recovered participants in ImmuneRACE Cohort 3 were defined by two consecutive negative NP/OP PCR tests, clearance by a healthcare professional, or resolution of symptoms. In the prospective study, mobile phlebotomists collected whole blood, serum and a nasopharyngeal or oropharyngeal swab from each participant. Over a 2-month period, participants in the prospective study had the option of providing additional blood draws and questionnaires. Before DNA extraction, prospective study blood samples were shipped either frozen or at room temperature. CDR1 and CDR2 are read off the germline V gene as MNHEY and SVGAGI. Here V drops 4 bases and J drops 6 bases, and the junction holds 11 bases not matched to any gene. The CDR3 goes from the cysteine to the phenylalanine over 15 residues. The read is trimmed to its CDR3 DNA, 45 bases read in frame from base 1.

Recombination connected TRBV6-5 to TRBJ1-2, with 7 bases aligning to TRBD1. The source is a woman aged 50 to 60 who had recovered from COVID-19. Sequencing was carried out using PBMCs or T cells enriched from blood (not recorded which). The CDR3 region has the sequence CASSFRDRSVHGYTF. The DNA is as follows: TGTGCCAGCAGTTTTAGGGACAGAAGCGTGCATGGCTACACCTTC.